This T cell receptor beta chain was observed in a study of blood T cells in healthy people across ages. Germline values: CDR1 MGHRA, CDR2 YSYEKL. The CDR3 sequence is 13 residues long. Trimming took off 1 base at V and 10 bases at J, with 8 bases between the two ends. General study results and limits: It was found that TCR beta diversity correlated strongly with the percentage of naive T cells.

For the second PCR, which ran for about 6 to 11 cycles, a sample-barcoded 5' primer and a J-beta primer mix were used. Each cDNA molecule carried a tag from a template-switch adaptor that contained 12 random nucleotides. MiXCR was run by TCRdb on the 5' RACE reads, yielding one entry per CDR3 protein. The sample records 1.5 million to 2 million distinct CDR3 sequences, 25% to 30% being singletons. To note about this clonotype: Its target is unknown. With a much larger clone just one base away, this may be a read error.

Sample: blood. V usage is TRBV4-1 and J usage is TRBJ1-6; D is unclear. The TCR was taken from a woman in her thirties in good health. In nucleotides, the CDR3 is TGCGCCAGCAGCCAAGTACGCGACTCACCCCTCCACTTT. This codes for CASSQVRDSPLHF.